This entry describes one T cell receptor (beta chain). This sample was taken from a study of blood T cell repertoires in COVID-19. Looking at the study overall: The analysed material was cDNA or gDNA that came from T cells, B-cell-depleted T cells, or PBMCs.

V lost 4 bases and J lost 6, with 19 bases in between. The CDR3 loop spans 15 amino acids. Germline V CDR1 and CDR2: SGHRS, YFSETQ. Profiled with immunoSEQ multiplex PCR; TCRdb holds only in-frame clones, not every one. The sample shows about 160,000 clones, 75% to 90% of them seen only once. Source material: PBMCs or T cells enriched from blood (not recorded which). This sequence originates from a woman aged 55-69 years who had recovered from COVID-19. The chain links TRBV5-1 to TRBJ1-2; the D is unclear. The DNA of the CDR3 is TGCGCCAGCAGCCCCCTAAGAGGGCCTCCGGATGGCTACACCTTC. Translation: CASSPLRGPPDGYTF. Combining the CDR3 with reference TRBV5-1 and TRBJ1-2 gives the whole variable domain KAGVTQTPRYLIKTRGQQVTLSCSPISGHRSVSWYQQTPGQGLQFLFEYFSETQRNKGNFPGRFSGRQFSNSRSEMNVSTLELGDSALYLCASSPLRGPPDGYTFGSGTRLTVV.